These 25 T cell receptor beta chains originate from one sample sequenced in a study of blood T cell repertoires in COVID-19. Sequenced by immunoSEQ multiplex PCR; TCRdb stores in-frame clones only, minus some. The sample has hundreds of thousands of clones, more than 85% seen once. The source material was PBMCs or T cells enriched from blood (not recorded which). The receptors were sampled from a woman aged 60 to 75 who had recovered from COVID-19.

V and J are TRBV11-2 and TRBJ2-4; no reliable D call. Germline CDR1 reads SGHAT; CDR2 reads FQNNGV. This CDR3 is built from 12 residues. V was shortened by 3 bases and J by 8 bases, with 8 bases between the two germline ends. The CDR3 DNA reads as TGTGCCAGCAGCTTCGGTGAGGACATTCAGTACTTC. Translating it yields CASSFGEDIQYF.

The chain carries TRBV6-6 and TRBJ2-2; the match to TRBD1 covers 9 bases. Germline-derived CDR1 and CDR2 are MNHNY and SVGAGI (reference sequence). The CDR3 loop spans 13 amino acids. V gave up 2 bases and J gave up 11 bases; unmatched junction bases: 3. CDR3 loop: CASSYAGQGELFF. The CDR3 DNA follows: TGTGCCAGCAGTTACGCGGGACAGGGAGAGCTGTTTTTT.

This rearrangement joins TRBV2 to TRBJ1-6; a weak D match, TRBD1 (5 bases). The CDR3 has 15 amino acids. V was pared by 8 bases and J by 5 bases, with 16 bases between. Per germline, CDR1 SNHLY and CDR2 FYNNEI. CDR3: CASGATGLDNSPLHF. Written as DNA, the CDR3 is TGTGCCAGCGGGGCGACGGGCCTAGATAATTCACCCCTCCACTTT.

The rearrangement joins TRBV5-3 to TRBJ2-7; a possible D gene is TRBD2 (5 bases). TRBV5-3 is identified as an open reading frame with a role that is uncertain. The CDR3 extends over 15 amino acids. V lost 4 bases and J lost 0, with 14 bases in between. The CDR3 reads CARSPTGISSYEQYV. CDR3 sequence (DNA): TGTGCCAGAAGCCCGACCGGGATAAGCTCCTACGAGCAGTACGTC.

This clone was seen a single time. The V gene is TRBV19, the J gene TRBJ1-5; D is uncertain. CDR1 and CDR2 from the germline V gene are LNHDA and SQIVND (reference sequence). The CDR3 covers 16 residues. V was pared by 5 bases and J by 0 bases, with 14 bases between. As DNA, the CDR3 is TGTGCCAGTAGTTTTCTATATGGCGGTAGCAATCAGCCCCAGCATTTT. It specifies CASSFLYGGSNQPQHF.

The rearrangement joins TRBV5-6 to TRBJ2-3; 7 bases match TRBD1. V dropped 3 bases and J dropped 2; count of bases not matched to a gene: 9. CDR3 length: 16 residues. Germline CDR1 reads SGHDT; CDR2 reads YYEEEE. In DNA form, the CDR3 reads TGTGCCAGCAGCTGGGGTACAGGGGTCCCCACAGATACGCAGTATTTT. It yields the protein CASSWGTGVPTDTQYF.

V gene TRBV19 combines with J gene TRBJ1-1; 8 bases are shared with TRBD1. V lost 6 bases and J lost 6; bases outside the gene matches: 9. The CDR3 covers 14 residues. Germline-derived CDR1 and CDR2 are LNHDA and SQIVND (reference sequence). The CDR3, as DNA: TGTGCCAGTAGCAGACCAGGGGGCCAGGCTGAAGCTTTCTTT. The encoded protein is CASSRPGGQAEAFF.

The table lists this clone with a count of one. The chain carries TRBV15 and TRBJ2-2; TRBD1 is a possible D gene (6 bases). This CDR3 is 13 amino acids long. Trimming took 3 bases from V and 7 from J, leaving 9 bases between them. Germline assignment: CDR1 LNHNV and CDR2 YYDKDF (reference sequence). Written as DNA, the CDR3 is TGTGCCACCAGCAGCCTACAGGGCGGGGAGCTGTTTTTT. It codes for CATSSLQGGELFF.

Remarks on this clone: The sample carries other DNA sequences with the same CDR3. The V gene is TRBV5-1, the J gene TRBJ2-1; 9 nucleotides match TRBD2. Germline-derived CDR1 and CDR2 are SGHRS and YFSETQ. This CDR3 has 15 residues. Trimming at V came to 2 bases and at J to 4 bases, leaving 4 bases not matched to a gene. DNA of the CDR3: TGCGCCAGCAGCTTCCTAGCGGGGACTTACAATGAGCAGTTCTTC. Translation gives CASSFLAGTYNEQFF.

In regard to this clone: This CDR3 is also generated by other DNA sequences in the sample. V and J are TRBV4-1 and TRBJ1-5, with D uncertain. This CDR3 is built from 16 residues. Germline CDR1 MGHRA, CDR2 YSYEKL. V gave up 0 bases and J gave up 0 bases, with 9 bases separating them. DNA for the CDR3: TGCGCCAGCAGCCAAGAAGGCGGTTATAGCAATCAGCCCCAGCATTTT. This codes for CASSQEGGYSNQPQHF.

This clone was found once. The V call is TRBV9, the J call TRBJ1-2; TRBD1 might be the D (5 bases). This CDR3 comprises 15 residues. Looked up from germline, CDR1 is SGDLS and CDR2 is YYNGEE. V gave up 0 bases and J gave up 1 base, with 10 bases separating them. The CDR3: CASSVADGHNYGYTF. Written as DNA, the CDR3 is TGTGCCAGCAGCGTAGCTGACGGACATAACTATGGCTACACCTTC.

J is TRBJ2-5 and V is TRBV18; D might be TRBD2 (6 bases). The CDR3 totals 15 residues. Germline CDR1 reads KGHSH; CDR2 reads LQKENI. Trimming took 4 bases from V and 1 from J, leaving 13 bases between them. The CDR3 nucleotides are TGTGCCAGCTCACGTTCGGACGGGGGCCAAGAGACCCAGTACTTC. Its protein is CASSRSDGGQETQYF.

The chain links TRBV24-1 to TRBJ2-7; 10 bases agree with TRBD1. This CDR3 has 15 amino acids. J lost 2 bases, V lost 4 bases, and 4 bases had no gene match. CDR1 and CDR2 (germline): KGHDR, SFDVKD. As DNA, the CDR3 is TGTGCCACCAGTGAGACCGGGACAGGGGCCTACGAGCAGTACTTC. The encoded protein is CATSETGTGAYEQYF.

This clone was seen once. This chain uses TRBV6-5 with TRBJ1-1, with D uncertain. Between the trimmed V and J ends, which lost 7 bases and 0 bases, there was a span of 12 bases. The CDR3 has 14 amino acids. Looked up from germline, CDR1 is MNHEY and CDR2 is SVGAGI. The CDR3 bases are TGTGCCAGCAAGGGTGGACTGTTGAACACTGAAGCTTTCTTT. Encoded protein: CASKGGLLNTEAFF.

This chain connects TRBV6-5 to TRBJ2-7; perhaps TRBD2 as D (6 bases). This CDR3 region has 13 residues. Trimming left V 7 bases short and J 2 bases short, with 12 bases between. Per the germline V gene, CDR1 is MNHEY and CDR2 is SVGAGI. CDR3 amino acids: CASTLGGPYEQYV. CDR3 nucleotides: TGTGCCAGCACCCTGGGGGGTCCCTACGAGCAGTACGTC.

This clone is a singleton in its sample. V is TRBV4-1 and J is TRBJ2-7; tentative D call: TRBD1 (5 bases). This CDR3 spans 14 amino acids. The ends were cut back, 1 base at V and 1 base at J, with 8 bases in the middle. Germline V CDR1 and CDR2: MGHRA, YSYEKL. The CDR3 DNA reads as TGCGCCAGCAGCCAAGGGAGACAGTCCTACGAGCAGTACTTC. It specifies CASSQGRQSYEQYF.

CDR3 sequence (DNA): TGTGCCAGCAGTCCAGGACTCCTGACATATGCCTTAAGCGAGCAGTACTTC. Translation: CASSPGLLTYALSEQYF. The chain uses TRBV6-6 and TRBJ2-7, with D possibly TRBD2 on 5 matching bases. V dropped 5 bases and J dropped 6 bases, with 26 bases sitting between them. The CDR3 consists of 17 residues. Germline CDR1 is MNHNY and CDR2 is SVGAGI (reference sequence).

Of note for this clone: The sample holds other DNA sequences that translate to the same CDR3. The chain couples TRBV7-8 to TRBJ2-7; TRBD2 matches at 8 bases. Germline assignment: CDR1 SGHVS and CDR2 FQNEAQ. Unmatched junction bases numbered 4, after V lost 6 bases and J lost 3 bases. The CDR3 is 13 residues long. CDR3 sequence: CASSLRGGYEQYV. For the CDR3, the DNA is TGTGCCAGCAGTCTCCGGGGGGGCTACGAGCAGTACGTC.

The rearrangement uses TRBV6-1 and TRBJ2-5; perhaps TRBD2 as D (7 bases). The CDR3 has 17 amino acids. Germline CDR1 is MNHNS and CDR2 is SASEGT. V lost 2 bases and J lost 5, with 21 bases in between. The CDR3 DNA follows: TGTGCCAGCAGTGAAAAATCGGGGGGCCGCGGTAGGGAGACCCAGTACTTC. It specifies CASSEKSGGRGRETQYF.

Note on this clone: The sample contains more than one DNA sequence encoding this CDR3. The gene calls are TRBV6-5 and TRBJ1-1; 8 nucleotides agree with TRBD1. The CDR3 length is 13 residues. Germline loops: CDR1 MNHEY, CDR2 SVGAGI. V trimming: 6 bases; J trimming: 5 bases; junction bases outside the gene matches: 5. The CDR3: CASRATGGTEAFF. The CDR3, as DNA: TGTGCCAGCAGGGCTACAGGGGGGACTGAAGCTTTCTTT.

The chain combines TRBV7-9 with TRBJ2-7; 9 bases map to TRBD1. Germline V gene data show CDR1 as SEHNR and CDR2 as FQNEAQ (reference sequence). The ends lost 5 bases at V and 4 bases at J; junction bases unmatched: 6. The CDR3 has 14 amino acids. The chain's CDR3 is CASSPGTGRYEQYF. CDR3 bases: TGTGCCAGCAGCCCCGGGACAGGGAGATACGAGCAGTACTTC.

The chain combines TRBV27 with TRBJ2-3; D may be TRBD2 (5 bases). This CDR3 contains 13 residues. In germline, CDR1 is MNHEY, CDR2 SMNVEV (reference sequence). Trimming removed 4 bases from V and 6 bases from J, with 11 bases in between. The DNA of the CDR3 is TGTGCCAGCAGTTCGCTAGCTAGCGATACGCAGTATTTT. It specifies CASSSLASDTQYF.

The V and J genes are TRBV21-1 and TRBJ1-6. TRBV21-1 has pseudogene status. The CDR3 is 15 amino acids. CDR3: CASSKAPRGGSPLHF. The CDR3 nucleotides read TGTGCCAGCAGCAAAGCGCCCCGGGGGGGCTCACCCCTCCACTTT.

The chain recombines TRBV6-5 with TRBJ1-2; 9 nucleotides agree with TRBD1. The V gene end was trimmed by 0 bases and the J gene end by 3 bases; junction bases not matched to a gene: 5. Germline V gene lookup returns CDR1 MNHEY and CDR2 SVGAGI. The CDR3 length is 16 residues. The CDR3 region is CASSYSGTGFHYGYTF. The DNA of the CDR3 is TGTGCCAGCAGTTACTCCGGGACAGGGTTCCACTATGGCTACACCTTC.

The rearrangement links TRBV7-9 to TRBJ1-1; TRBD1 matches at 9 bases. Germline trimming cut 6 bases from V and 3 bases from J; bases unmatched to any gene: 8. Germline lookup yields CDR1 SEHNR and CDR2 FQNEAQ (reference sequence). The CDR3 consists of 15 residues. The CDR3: CASRSGTGIHTEAFF. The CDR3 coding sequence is TGTGCCAGCAGGTCCGGGACAGGGATTCACACTGAAGCTTTCTTT.